The 11 T cell receptor beta chains below come from one sample, sequenced in a study of technical replicates of blood from a handful of donors. Profiling relied on immunoSEQ multiplex PCR, and the TCRdb table lists in-frame clones only, not all of them. The sample has fewer than 70,000 clones; approximately 86% are singletons. Input material: PBMCs. These receptors were collected from a human donor in good health. Some clones in this sample may be carry-over from other donors' samples.

This chain's CDR3 is CATRGRRGPEAFF. Here the CDR3 DNA reads TGTGCCACCCGAGGCCGCAGGGGGCCTGAAGCTTTCTTT. The chain employs TRBV7-9 and TRBJ1-1, with 8 bases fitting TRBD1. This CDR3 is built from 13 residues. Germline assignment: CDR1 SEHNR and CDR2 FQNEAQ (reference sequence). V was pared by 10 bases and J by 6 bases, with 10 bases of the junction left unmatched. The variable domain in full, with the rest retrieved from reference TRBV7-9 and TRBJ1-1, is DTGVSQNPRHKITKRGQNVTFRCDPISEHNRLYWYRQTLGQGPEFLTYFQNEAQLEKSRLLSDRFSAERPKGSFSTLEIQRTEQGDSAMYLCATRGRRGPEAFFGQGTRLTVV.

This clone was seen more than once but under ten times. V gene TRBV11-2 combines with J gene TRBJ1-1, with a possible D match to TRBD1 (6 bases). The CDR3 sequence is 15 residues long. Germline CDR1 is SGHAT and CDR2 is FQNNGV. V lost 6 bases, J lost 1 base, and 15 bases lay in between. The CDR3 loop reads CASSTSWDTNTEAFF. In DNA, the CDR3 is TGTGCCAGCAGTACCAGTTGGGACACGAACACTGAAGCTTTCTTT.

The chain employs TRBV7-3 and TRBJ2-7; 7 bases agree with TRBD1. Unmatched junction bases numbered 4, after V lost 4 bases and J lost 1 base. This CDR3 contains 14 residues. Germline V gives CDR1 SGHTA, CDR2 FQGTGA. CDR3 bases: TGTGCCAGCAGCTCAGGGGGACAGTCCTACGAGCAGTACTTC. Protein product: CASSSGGQSYEQYF.

Points on this clone: The junction shows a germline mismatch at one end, possibly a read error. The chain employs TRBV5-4 and TRBJ2-3, with 8 bases identical to TRBD1. Per the germline V gene, CDR1 is SGHNT and CDR2 is YYREEE (reference sequence). The CDR3 runs to 11 residues. CDR3 sequence reads: CASSLMDREDF. In nucleotides, the CDR3 is TGTGCCAGCAGCTTGATGGACAGGGAGGATTTT.

This chain connects TRBV5-6 to TRBJ1-1, with TRBD1 identical over 10 bases. Trimming took 4 bases from V and 4 from J; bases not matched to a gene: 7. This CDR3 region has 15 residues. Germline V gives CDR1 SGHDT, CDR2 YYEEEE. Here the CDR3 reads CASSTVWTGGTEAFF. CDR3 sequence (DNA): TGTGCCAGCAGCACAGTCTGGACAGGGGGCACTGAAGCTTTCTTT.

The chain recombines TRBV30 with TRBJ2-5; the D gene is possibly TRBD1 (5 bases). The V gene lost 4 bases and the J gene lost 4 bases, with 19 bases spanning the gap. CDR1 is GTSNPN, CDR2 SVGIG, per germline (reference sequence). The CDR3 totals 15 residues. CDR3 DNA: TGTGCCTGGACCCCGGCCAGGCAGGGTGGAGAGACCCAGTACTTC. The encoded protein is CAWTPARQGGETQYF.

The rearrangement links TRBV4-1 to TRBJ2-1; the D gene is possibly TRBD2 (6 bases). CDR3 length: 16 residues. Germline CDR1 MGHRA, CDR2 YSYEKL. V was cut by 4 bases and J by 4 bases, with 17 bases left in between. DNA of the CDR3: TGCGCCAGCAGCCCAAGCGGGTCAGAGCTTTACAATGAGCAGTTCTTC. Translation: CASSPSGSELYNEQFF.

This clone was observed a few times. The rearrangement links TRBV7-3 to TRBJ2-2, with D perhaps matching TRBD2 (6 bases). V was cut by 1 base and J by 6 bases, with 21 bases left in between. The CDR3 spans 18 residues. Germline-derived CDR1 and CDR2 are SGHTA and FQGTGA. The CDR3 DNA is TGTGCCAGCAGCTTAATCGGCGGGATGTCGATAAACGCCGGGGAGCTGTTTTTT. It encodes CASSLIGGMSINAGELFF. Filled out from reference TRBV7-3 and TRBJ2-2, the complete variable domain reads GAGVSQTPSNKVTEKGKYVELRCDPISGHTALYWYRQSLGQGPEFLIYFQGTGAADDSGLPNDRFFAVRPEGSVSTLKIQRTERGDSAVYLCASSLIGGMSINAGELFFGEGSRLTVL.

The rearrangement joins TRBV5-4 to TRBJ2-7, with D possibly being TRBD2 (6 bases). Germline CDR1 SGHNT, CDR2 YYREEE (reference sequence). The length of the CDR3 is 12 residues. Trimming cost V 4 bases and J 6 bases, with 11 bases left between them. The CDR3 protein is CASSHQAGEQYF. The DNA for the CDR3 is TGTGCCAGCAGCCACCAAGCGGGCGAGCAGTACTTC. Drawing the rest from reference TRBV5-4 and TRBJ2-7, the complete variable domain is ETGVTQSPTHLIKTRGQQVTLRCSSQSGHNTVSWYQQALGQGPQFIFQYYREEENGRGNFPPRFSGLQFPNYSSELNVNALELDDSALYLCASSHQAGEQYFGPGTRLTVT.

This clone has only one observation. This rearrangement joins TRBV30 to TRBJ2-7, with 9 bases fitting TRBD2. Losses at the gene ends were 3 bases for V and 2 bases for J; bases not matched to a gene: 17. Per the germline V gene, CDR1 is GTSNPN and CDR2 is SVGIG (reference sequence). This CDR3 has 18 residues. The CDR3 sequence is CAWRAVPGSSGIPYEQYF. In DNA, the CDR3 is TGTGCCTGGAGGGCGGTTCCAGGGTCTAGCGGGATCCCCTACGAGCAGTACTTC.

The chain links TRBV5-8 to TRBJ1-1, with TRBD1 matching 9 bases. Germline CDR1 SGHTS, CDR2 YDEGEE. V gave up 4 bases and J gave up 5 bases; unmatched junction bases: 9. The CDR3 loop spans 15 amino acids. CDR3 bases: TGTGCCAGCAGCCCCAAAGGACAGGGGAGGACTGAAGCTTTCTTT. This sequence encodes CASSPKGQGRTEAFF.